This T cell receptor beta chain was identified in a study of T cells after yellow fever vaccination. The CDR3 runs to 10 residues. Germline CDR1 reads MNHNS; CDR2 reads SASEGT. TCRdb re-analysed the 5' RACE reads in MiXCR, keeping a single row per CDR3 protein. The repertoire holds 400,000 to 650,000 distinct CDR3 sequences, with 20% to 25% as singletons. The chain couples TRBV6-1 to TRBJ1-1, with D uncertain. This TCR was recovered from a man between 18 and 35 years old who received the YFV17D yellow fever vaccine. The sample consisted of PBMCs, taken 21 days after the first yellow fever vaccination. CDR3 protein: CAVGNLEAFF. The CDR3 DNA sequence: TGTGCGGTAGGCAACCTTGAAGCTTTCTTT.